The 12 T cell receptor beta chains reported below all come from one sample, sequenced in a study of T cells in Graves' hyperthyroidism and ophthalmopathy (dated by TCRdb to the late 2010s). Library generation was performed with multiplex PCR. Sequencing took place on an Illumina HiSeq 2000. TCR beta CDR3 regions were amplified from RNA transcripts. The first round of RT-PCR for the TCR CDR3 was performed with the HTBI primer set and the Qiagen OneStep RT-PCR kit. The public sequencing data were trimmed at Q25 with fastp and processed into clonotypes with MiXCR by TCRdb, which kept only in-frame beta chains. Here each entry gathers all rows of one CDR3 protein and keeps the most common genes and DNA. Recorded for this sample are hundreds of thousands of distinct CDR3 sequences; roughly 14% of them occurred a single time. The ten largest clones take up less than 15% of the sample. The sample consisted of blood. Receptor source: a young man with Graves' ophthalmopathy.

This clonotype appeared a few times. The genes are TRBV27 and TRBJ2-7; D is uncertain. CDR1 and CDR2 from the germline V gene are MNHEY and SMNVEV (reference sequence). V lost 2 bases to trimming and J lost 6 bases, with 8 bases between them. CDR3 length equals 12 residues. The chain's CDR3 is CASSLIGSEQYF. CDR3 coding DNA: TGTGCCAGCAGTTTAATTGGGTCCGAGCAGTACTTC.

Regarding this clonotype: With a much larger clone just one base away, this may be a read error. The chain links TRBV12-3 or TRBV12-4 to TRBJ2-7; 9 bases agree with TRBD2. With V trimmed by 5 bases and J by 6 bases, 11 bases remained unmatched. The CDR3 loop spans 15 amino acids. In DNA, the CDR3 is TGTGCCAGCAGTCCTAGGTCCGGGACTAGCAGCGAGCAGTACTTC. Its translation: CASSPRSGTSSEQYF.

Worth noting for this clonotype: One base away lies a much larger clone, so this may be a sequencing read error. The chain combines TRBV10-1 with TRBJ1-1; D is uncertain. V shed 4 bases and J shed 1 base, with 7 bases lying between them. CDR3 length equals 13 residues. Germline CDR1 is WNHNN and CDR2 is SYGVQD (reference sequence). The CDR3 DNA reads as TGCGCCAGCAGTGGATTCTCGAACACTGAAGCTTTCTTT. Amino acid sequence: CASSGFSNTEAFF.

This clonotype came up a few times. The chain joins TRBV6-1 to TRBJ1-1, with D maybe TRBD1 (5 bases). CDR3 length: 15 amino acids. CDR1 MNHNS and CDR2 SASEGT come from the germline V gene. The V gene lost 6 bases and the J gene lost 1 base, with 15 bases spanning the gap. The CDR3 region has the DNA TGTGCCAGCAGGAGTCGGTTCAGGGCGAACACTGAAGCTTTCTTT. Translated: CASRSRFRANTEAFF.

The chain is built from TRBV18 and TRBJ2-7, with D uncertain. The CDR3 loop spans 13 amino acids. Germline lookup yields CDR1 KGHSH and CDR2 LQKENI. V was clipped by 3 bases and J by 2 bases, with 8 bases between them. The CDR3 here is CASSPTVTYEQYF. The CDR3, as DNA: TGTGCCAGCTCACCGACCGTAACCTACGAGCAGTACTTC.

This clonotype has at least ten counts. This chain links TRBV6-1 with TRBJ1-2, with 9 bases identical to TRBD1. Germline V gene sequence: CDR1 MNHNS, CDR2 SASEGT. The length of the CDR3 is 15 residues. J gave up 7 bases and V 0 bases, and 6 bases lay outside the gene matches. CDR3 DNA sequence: TGTGCCAGCAGTGAAGCGGTGGGACAGGGCTTTGGCTACACCTTC. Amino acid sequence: CASSEAVGQGFGYTF.

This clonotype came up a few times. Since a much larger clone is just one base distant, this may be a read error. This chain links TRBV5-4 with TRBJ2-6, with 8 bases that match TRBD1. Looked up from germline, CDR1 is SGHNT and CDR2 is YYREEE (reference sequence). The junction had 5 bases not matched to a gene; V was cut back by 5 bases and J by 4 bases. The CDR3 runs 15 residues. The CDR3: CASRSQGAGANVLTF. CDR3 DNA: TGTGCCAGCAGATCCCAGGGGGCAGGGGCCAACGTCCTGACTTTC.

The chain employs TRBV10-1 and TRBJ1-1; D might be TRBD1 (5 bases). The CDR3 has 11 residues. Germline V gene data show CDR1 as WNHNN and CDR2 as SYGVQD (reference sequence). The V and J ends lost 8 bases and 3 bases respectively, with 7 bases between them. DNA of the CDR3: TGCGCCAGCCGGGGGGACACTGAAGCTTTCTTT. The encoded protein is CASRGDTEAFF.

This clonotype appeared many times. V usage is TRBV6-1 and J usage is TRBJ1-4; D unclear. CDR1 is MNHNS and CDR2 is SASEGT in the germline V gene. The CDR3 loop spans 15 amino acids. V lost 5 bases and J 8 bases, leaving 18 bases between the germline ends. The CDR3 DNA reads TGTGCCAGCAGTTATTATACGTCTCCATCCGAAAAACTGTTTTTT. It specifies CASSYYTSPSEKLFF.

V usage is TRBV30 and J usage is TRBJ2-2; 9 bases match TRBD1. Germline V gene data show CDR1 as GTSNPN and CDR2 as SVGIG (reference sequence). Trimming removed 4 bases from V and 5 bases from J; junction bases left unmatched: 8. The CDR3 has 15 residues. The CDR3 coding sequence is TGTGCCTGGACCCGGGGGACAGGGCGGACCGGGGAGCTGTTTTTT. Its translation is CAWTRGTGRTGELFF.

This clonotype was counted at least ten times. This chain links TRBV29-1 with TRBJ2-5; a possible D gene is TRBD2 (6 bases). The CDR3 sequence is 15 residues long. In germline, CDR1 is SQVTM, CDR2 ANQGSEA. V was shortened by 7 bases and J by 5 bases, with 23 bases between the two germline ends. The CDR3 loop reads CSAPDLAKQEETQYF. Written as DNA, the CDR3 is TGCAGCGCGCCGGACCTAGCGAAACAAGAGGAGACCCAGTACTTC.

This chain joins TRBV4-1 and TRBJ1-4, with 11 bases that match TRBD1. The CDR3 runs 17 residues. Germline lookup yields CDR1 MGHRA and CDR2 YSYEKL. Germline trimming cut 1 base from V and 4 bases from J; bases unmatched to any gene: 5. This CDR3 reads CASSQGTGGYGNEKLFF. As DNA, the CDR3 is TGCGCCAGCAGCCAAGGGACAGGGGGCTATGGTAATGAAAAACTGTTTTTT.